The entry below describes one T cell receptor (beta chain). The germline CDR1 and CDR2 sequences are MDHEN and SYDVKM. Trimming removed 3 bases from V and 8 bases from J; junction bases left unmatched: 12. This CDR3 has 16 amino acids. Generated by immunoSEQ multiplex PCR, the TCRdb table keeps only in-frame clones and is missing some. The profile shows approximately 2.3 million clones, approximately 95% of them singletons. The data stem from a study of shared clonotypes between healthy human individuals. This sequence joins TRBV28 and TRBJ2-1; TRBD2 aligns across 8 bases. The sequence was collected from a man younger than 35 in good health. Some clones in this sample may be carry-over from other donors' samples. The sample consisted of naive CD4+ T cells from PBMCs. As for subset: CD45RA+ positively selected. The CDR3 reads CASSFLDGRASDEQFF. In nucleotides, the CDR3 is TGTGCCAGCAGTTTTTTGGACGGGAGGGCCAGTGATGAGCAGTTCTTC.